This TCR beta chain was sequenced during a study of cytomegalovirus exposure and HLA in healthy donors. Whole-study findings and limits: Presence/absence analyses assumed roughly uniform sequencing depth across donors. Likely technical artifact: a cluster of highly shared sequence variants. In an earlier analysis, in around 590 donors, most V segments appeared productive either ~90% or ~30% of the time.

Every donor was a healthy person donating bone marrow. This PCR relied on a set of 60 Vbeta primers and 13 Jbeta primers. Measured with immunoSEQ multiplex PCR; TCRdb has only the in-frame clones, and not every one. In the table there are more than 130,000 clones, around 76% of which are singletons. Regarding this clone: What it recognizes is unknown.

This CDR3 comprises 15 residues. J gave up 6 bases and V 4 bases, and 6 bases lay outside the gene matches. Germline V CDR1 and CDR2: SGHRS, YFSETQ. The origin of this receptor is a male donor in good health and CMV-seronegative. Source material: PBMCs. The rearrangement links TRBV5-1 to TRBJ2-2; 10 positions agree with TRBD1. The CDR3 DNA is TGCGCCAGCAGCCCCGGACAGGGGGTACCCGGGGAGCTGTTTTTT. Translated: CASSPGQGVPGELFF.